This T cell receptor beta chain was identified in a study of T cell responses to AZD1222 COVID-19 vaccine. Study-level points and caveats: Repertoire sampling happened only post peak T cell response. Close to half of spike-specific TCRs reportedly recognize unmutated variant regions. Spike-wide vaccine-associated CD4 TCRs dominated at 160-218 and 743-854. Donors skewed white British and female; clonal diversity was possibly underestimated.

Clones were sequenced by immunoSEQ multiplex PCR, and TCRdb holds only the in-frame ones, with some missing. The table lists approximately 110,000 clones, about 88% of them singletons. Concerning this clone itself: Its antigen remains unknown.

Trimming shortened V by 1 base and J by 0 bases, and 11 bases separated the two germline ends. The CDR3 contains 16 residues. Germline V CDR1 and CDR2: LNHDA, SQIVND (reference sequence). The chain couples TRBV19 to TRBJ2-3; tentative D call: TRBD1 (6 bases). The TCR comes from an adult in good health. The material was peripheral blood, obtained on day 0 of AZD1222 vaccination. Here the CDR3 DNA reads TGTGCCAGTAGTATAGTACAGGGTTTAAGCACAGATACGCAGTATTTT. Protein sequence: CASSIVQGLSTDTQYF.